Below, 3 T cell receptor beta chains from the same sample are listed, as sequenced in a study of blood T cell repertoires in COVID-19. Produced via immunoSEQ multiplex PCR; TCRdb's table is partial and in-frame only. The data show a few hundred thousand clones, with approximately 87% seen just once and roughly 8% held by the top ten. Sequencing was done on a sample of peripheral blood. These receptors were taken from a woman between 45 and 60 years old who had recovered from COVID-19.

This clone was recorded only once. CDR3 region: CASSFRGDQPQHF. CDR3 DNA sequence: TGTGCCAGCAGTTTCAGGGGCGATCAGCCCCAGCATTTT. The V gene is TRBV12-3 or TRBV12-4, the J gene TRBJ1-5; perhaps TRBD1 as D (6 bases). Deletions cut 3 bases from V and 5 bases from J, with 8 bases between. The CDR3 sequence is 13 residues long.

The chain is built from TRBV30 and TRBJ2-2, with D possibly being TRBD2 (6 bases). The CDR3 covers 13 residues. V gave up 6 bases and J gave up 3 bases, with 11 bases separating them. CDR1 and CDR2 from the germline V gene are GTSNPN and SVGIG (reference sequence). This chain's CDR3 is CACRGGYTGELFF. The CDR3 region has the DNA TGTGCCTGTAGGGGAGGATACACCGGGGAGCTGTTTTTT.

J is TRBJ2-1 and V is TRBV5-1; 11 bases fit TRBD1. Germline V gene data show CDR1 as SGHRS and CDR2 as YFSETQ. The trim removed 5 bases at V and 8 bases at J, leaving 3 bases unmatched. CDR3 length equals 13 residues. CDR3 sequence reads: CASRGQGEDEQFF. The CDR3 DNA follows: TGCGCCAGCAGGGGACAGGGGGAGGATGAGCAGTTCTTC.